This TCR beta chain stems from a study of shared clonotypes between healthy human individuals. Study background: The plates for each donor numbered three CD4 naive, three CD4 memory, two CD8 naive and one CD8 memory.

Assay used: immunoSEQ multiplex PCR; TCRdb lists only in-frame clones, some missing. The table includes approximately 940,000 clones, over 60% detected once. Note on this clone: Its antigen is not known.

Study-level findings and limits: There were few donors, and this limited the genetic and exposure-history diversity represented.

There are 14 residues in the CDR3. Germline V gene data show CDR1 as MNHNS and CDR2 as SASEGT. V was clipped by 5 bases and J by 5 bases; unmatched bases: 6. The receptor comes from a man aged 18 to 29 in good health. The V gene is TRBV6-1, the J gene TRBJ1-1; 9 bases are shared with TRBD1. Sequencing was performed on memory CD4+ T cells sorted from blood. Subset defined: CD45RA-negative fraction. This chain's CDR3 is CASSLNRGRTEAFF. CDR3 bases: TGTGCCAGCAGTCTAAACAGGGGGCGGACTGAAGCTTTCTTT.